The next 17 T cell receptor beta chains were all read from a single sample in a study of blood T cell repertoires in COVID-19. The method was immunoSEQ multiplex PCR; TCRdb's version includes in-frame clones alone and lacks a portion of them. The sample holds over 140,000 clones, 77% seen once. The source material was peripheral blood. Receptors originate from a woman in her 50s with active or convalescent COVID-19.

A few counts support this clone. The chain uses TRBV5-8 and TRBJ2-1, with TRBD2 matching 9 bases. CDR3 size: 14 residues. V gave up 6 bases and J gave up 1 base; unmatched junction bases: 2. Germline V gives CDR1 SGHTS, CDR2 YDEGEE. This chain's CDR3 is CASKGLASYNEQFF. Here the CDR3 DNA reads TGTGCCAGCAAAGGACTAGCGTCCTACAATGAGCAGTTCTTC.

This chain links TRBV7-2 with TRBJ1-3; D unclear. With 3 bases removed from V and 2 bases from J, the gap between germline ends came to 8 bases. The germline V gene has CDR1 SGHTA and CDR2 FQGNSA. This CDR3 is built from 14 residues. The CDR3 spells CASSLSGTGNTIYF. CDR3 DNA: TGTGCCAGCAGCTTGTCCGGGACTGGAAACACCATATATTTT.

A single count supports this clone. The chain uses TRBV11-2 and TRBJ2-5; D perhaps matches TRBD2 (6 bases). The CDR3 covers 15 residues. Trimming stripped 5 bases from V and 1 base from J, with 14 bases between. From germline, CDR1 is SGHAT and CDR2 FQNNGV. CDR3: CASSLQRTTQETQYF. The CDR3 nucleotides are TGTGCCAGCAGCCTACAAAGGACTACCCAAGAGACCCAGTACTTC.

This clone was counted a single time. CDR3 in amino acids: CASTKGPTGLNTIYF. CDR3 coding DNA: TGTGCCAGCACCAAGGGACCAACAGGGCTAAACACCATATATTTT. The rearrangement joins TRBV9 to TRBJ1-3, with a tentative D call TRBD1 (6 bases). The CDR3 covers 15 residues. V was clipped by 6 bases and J by 6 bases, with 19 bases between them. Germline assignment: CDR1 SGDLS and CDR2 YYNGEE.

The genes are TRBV5-4 and TRBJ2-7, with D perhaps matching TRBD1 or TRBD2 (5 bases each). The V gene lost 4 bases and the J gene lost 0 bases, with 14 bases spanning the gap. Per germline, CDR1 SGHNT and CDR2 YYREEE (reference sequence). The CDR3 covers 15 residues. The CDR3 DNA is TGTGCCAGCAGCCTGGGGGTTGAGGCCTCCTACGAGCAGTACTTC. It is translated as CASSLGVEASYEQYF.

J is TRBJ2-5 and V is TRBV11-1, with TRBD1 identical over 8 bases. Germline values: CDR1 SGHAT, CDR2 FQDESV (reference sequence). This CDR3 spans 14 amino acids. V lost 1 base to trimming and J lost 5 bases; unmatched junction nucleotides: 3. The CDR3 is CASSLGQGRETQYF. CDR3 bases: TGTGCCAGCAGCTTAGGACAGGGGCGCGAGACCCAGTACTTC.

The rearrangement uses TRBV28 and TRBJ2-7; 10 bases are a match to TRBD2. This CDR3 spans 13 amino acids. Trimming removed 8 bases from V and 4 bases from J; junction bases left unmatched: 5. Germline values: CDR1 MDHEN, CDR2 SYDVKM. CDR3 sequence (DNA): TGTGCCAGCGGACTAGCGGAACTTTACGAGCAGTACTTC. Amino acids: CASGLAELYEQYF.

This clone was counted only a few times. The rearrangement links TRBV30 to TRBJ1-2; D perhaps matches TRBD1 (5 bases). The CDR3 spans 14 residues. CDR1 and CDR2 from the germline V gene are GTSNPN and SVGIG (reference sequence). The V end was cut by 0 bases, the J end by 3 bases, with 11 bases between. The CDR3 sequence: CAWSVLGRYYGYTF. DNA for the CDR3: TGTGCCTGGAGTGTATTGGGGCGATACTATGGCTACACCTTC.

The V and J genes are TRBV3-1 (or the pseudogene TRBV3-2) and TRBJ2-5, with unresolved D. V lost 0 bases, J lost 5 bases, and 7 bases lay in between. This CDR3 region has 13 residues. CDR1 is LGHDT, CDR2 YNNKEL, per germline (reference sequence). The CDR3 DNA reads TGTGCCAGCAGCCAAGATCAGGCGGAGACCCAGTACTTC. This encodes CASSQDQAETQYF.

The chain joins TRBV28 to TRBJ1-2, with TRBD1 matching 7 bases. CDR3 length: 17 residues. The V gene end was trimmed by 5 bases and the J gene end by 2 bases; junction bases not matched to a gene: 14. Germline CDR1 is MDHEN and CDR2 is SYDVKM. The CDR3 loop reads CASSPYSDRVRNYGYTF. The DNA of the CDR3 is TGTGCCAGCAGTCCATACTCTGACAGGGTTAGGAACTATGGCTACACCTTC.

V usage is TRBV7-2 and J usage is TRBJ2-7, with TRBD1 as a possible D gene (6 bases). Germline V CDR1 and CDR2: SGHTA, FQGNSA. This CDR3 is 15 amino acids long. The V and J ends lost 3 bases and 3 bases respectively, with 15 bases between them. CDR3 bases: TGTGCCAGCAGCTTGGTAGCAGGGGTCGACTACGAGCAGTACTTC. Translating gives CASSLVAGVDYEQYF.

The V and J genes are TRBV7-9 and TRBJ2-3, with 9 bases lining up with TRBD2. Germline V gene sequence: CDR1 SEHNR, CDR2 FQNEAQ (reference sequence). The CDR3 runs 19 residues. V lost 2 bases, J lost 0 bases, and 12 bases stayed unmatched. The CDR3 is CASSLWGSGGLQSTDTQYF. The CDR3, as DNA: TGTGCCAGCAGCTTATGGGGTAGCGGGGGTCTTCAAAGCACAGATACGCAGTATTTT.

The J gene is TRBJ2-1, the V gene TRBV6-4; the match to TRBD2 covers 8 bases. After removal of 6 bases from V and 5 bases from J, the junction contained 9 bases not matched to a gene. This CDR3 spans 15 amino acids. Germline-derived CDR1 and CDR2 are MRHNA and SNTAGT. The DNA of the CDR3 is TGTGCCAGCAGCCGAATGGGCGGGGGGCACAATGAGCAGTTCTTC. Protein sequence: CASSRMGGGHNEQFF.

CDR3 sequence (DNA): TGTGCCAGCTCACCACTCGCAAAGGGGCACGGCAATCAGCCCCAGCATTTT. This codes for CASSPLAKGHGNQPQHF. The rearrangement links TRBV18 to TRBJ1-5, with TRBD1 as a possible D gene (5 bases). Trimming removed 1 base at V and 2 bases at J, with 15 bases between. This CDR3 is 17 amino acids long. Germline V lookup: CDR1 KGHSH, CDR2 LQKENI.

This chain links TRBV30 with TRBJ1-2, with 9 bases aligning to TRBD1. V dropped 4 bases and J dropped 3; count of bases not matched to a gene: 12. This CDR3 has 16 amino acids. CDR1 and CDR2 from the germline V gene are GTSNPN and SVGIG (reference sequence). The CDR3 sequence: CAWTLVGQGPHYGYTF. CDR3 nucleotides: TGTGCCTGGACCCTCGTCGGACAGGGGCCCCACTATGGCTACACCTTC.

The V and J genes are TRBV19 and TRBJ2-5; D is unclear. V shed 5 bases and J shed 0 bases, with 13 bases lying between them. The CDR3 spans 15 residues. CDR1 is LNHDA, CDR2 SQIVND, per germline (reference sequence). Here the CDR3 DNA reads TGTGCCAGTAGTCGGCAGGTGACGTACCAAGAGACCCAGTACTTC. Amino acids: CASSRQVTYQETQYF.

The count of this clone is one. J is TRBJ1-2 and V is TRBV28, with 7 bases that match TRBD1. CDR1 and CDR2 from the germline V gene are MDHEN and SYDVKM. The CDR3 loop spans 13 amino acids. V shed 5 bases, J shed 6 bases, and the junction held 6 bases outside the gene matches. The CDR3 DNA follows: TGTGCCAGCAGTCCCCATCAGGGGGATGGCTACACCTTC. Protein product: CASSPHQGDGYTF.